Below are 10 T cell receptor beta chains sequenced from a single sample in a study of blood T cell repertoires in COVID-19. Profiling relied on immunoSEQ multiplex PCR, and the TCRdb table lists in-frame clones only, not all of them. The sample consists of a few hundred thousand clones, about 85% of them appearing once. The specimen sequenced was PBMCs or T cells enriched from blood (not recorded which). The receptors come from a woman aged 45-59 years who had recovered from COVID-19.

The chain carries TRBV29-1 and TRBJ1-2, with D perhaps TRBD1 (5 bases). Germline CDR1 reads SQVTM; CDR2 reads ANQGSEA. This CDR3 comprises 13 residues. The germline V and J ends were trimmed by 7 bases and 8 bases, with 20 bases remaining between them. The CDR3 reads CSDSSSLRTGYTF. DNA of the CDR3: TGCAGCGACTCCTCCTCGCTTCGGACAGGCTACACCTTC.

The chain carries TRBV6-5 and TRBJ1-1, with D possibly being TRBD1 (5 bases). CDR1 and CDR2 from the germline V gene are MNHEY and SVGAGI. The ends were cut back, 2 bases at V and 5 bases at J, with 9 bases in the middle. The CDR3 sequence is 13 residues long. The CDR3 coding sequence is TGTGCCAGCAGTTACGTTAAGGGGACTGAAGCTTTCTTT. Its protein product is CASSYVKGTEAFF.

This clone showed up just once. The chain employs TRBV27 and TRBJ1-5, with 9 bases lining up with TRBD1. V was pared by 4 bases and J by 2 bases, with 18 bases of the junction left unmatched. Germline V gene lookup returns CDR1 MNHEY and CDR2 SMNVEV (reference sequence). CDR3 size: 20 residues. The CDR3 is CASSSKTSWTGEFGNQPQHF. In DNA, the CDR3 is TGTGCCAGCAGTTCAAAAACATCCTGGACAGGGGAGTTTGGCAATCAGCCCCAGCATTTT.

CDR3 sequence reads: CASSLASEGDGYTF. The DNA for the CDR3 is TGCGCCAGCAGCTTGGCCTCTGAAGGGGATGGCTACACCTTC. The V and J genes are TRBV5-1 and TRBJ1-2; D might be TRBD1 (5 bases). Trimming removed 0 bases at V and 6 bases at J, with 12 bases between. This CDR3 contains 14 residues. The germline CDR1 and CDR2 sequences are SGHRS and YFSETQ.

The chain joins TRBV5-4 to TRBJ1-4; 9 nucleotides match TRBD1. The ends lost 3 bases at V and 6 bases at J; junction bases unmatched: 6. The CDR3 has 15 residues. CDR1 is SGHNT and CDR2 is YYREEE in the germline V gene (reference sequence). The CDR3 bases are TGTGCCAGCAGCTCCCGGACAGGGGTCGATGAAAAACTGTTTTTT. Amino acid sequence: CASSSRTGVDEKLFF.

The CDR3 DNA reads as TGTGCCAGCAGTTACTCGGGGACTTCCGATTCACCCCTCCACTTT. It specifies CASSYSGTSDSPLHF. This chain joins TRBV6-5 and TRBJ1-6; D possibly corresponds to TRBD1 (5 bases). Germline V gene data show CDR1 as MNHEY and CDR2 as SVGAGI. The CDR3 is 15 residues long. Trimming removed 0 bases at V and 8 bases at J, with 11 bases between.

V and J are TRBV4-1 and TRBJ1-5; D call uncertain. The germline CDR1 and CDR2 sequences are MGHRA and YSYEKL. V lost 0 bases and J lost 3, with 15 bases in between. This CDR3 has 17 residues. The CDR3 reads CASSQDRWADNNQPQHF. The CDR3 bases are TGCGCCAGCAGCCAAGATCGGTGGGCAGACAACAATCAGCCCCAGCATTTT.

This clone was picked up a small number of times. The junction does not match germline at one end; this may be a read error. The J gene is TRBJ1-5, the V gene TRBV19, with 8 bases fitting TRBD1. This CDR3 comprises 15 residues. Germline V gives CDR1 LNHDA, CDR2 SQIVND (reference sequence). CDR3 bases: TGTGCCAGTAGTGTAGACAGGGGACGCGGTCAGCCCCAGCATTTT. Its protein is CASSVDRGRGQPQHF.

This chain links TRBV18 with TRBJ2-3; 8 bases fit TRBD2. The CDR3 covers 13 residues. Trimming cost V 6 bases and J 3 bases; bases outside gene matches: 2. The germline gives CDR1 KGHSH, CDR2 LQKENI. CDR3 DNA sequence: TGTGCCAGCTCCTCGGGGGGGACAGATACGCAGTATTTT. Its translation is CASSSGGTDTQYF.

The chain uses TRBV27 and TRBJ1-1; TRBD1 agrees at 10 bases. This CDR3 contains 12 residues. CDR1 MNHEY and CDR2 SMNVEV come from the germline V gene (reference sequence). V lost 6 bases and J lost 8; bases outside the gene matches: 3. CDR3 protein: CASRGDRGEAFF. Written as DNA, the CDR3 is TGTGCCAGCAGGGGGGACAGGGGAGAAGCTTTCTTT.